This T cell receptor beta chain was sequenced during a study of T cell responses to AZD1222 COVID-19 vaccine. Findings and caveats of the study: Dominant at 160-218 and 743-854, vaccine-associated CD4 TCRs also spanned spike. There were repertoire samples only from the period after the peak T cell response. Females made up more of the donors, who were largely white British, and clonal diversity may have come out too low. Only five or six people who got AZD1222 tested seropositive at baseline.

Comments on this clone: Its specificity is not known.

Trimming removed 4 bases from V and 0 bases from J; junction bases left unmatched: 13. Looked up from germline, CDR1 is SGHNT and CDR2 is YYREEE (reference sequence). The CDR3 totals 18 residues. TCRdb keeps only in-frame clones here, not all; method: immunoSEQ multiplex PCR. The data contain more than 70,000 clones, 90% of them seen just once; the ten biggest clones take up over 3%. The chain combines TRBV5-4 with TRBJ2-7, with 10 positions matching TRBD2. The source was peripheral blood, collected 28 days after the second AZD1222 dose. This receptor was identified in an adult who received the AZD1222 COVID-19 vaccine. The CDR3 spells CASSTSKRLAGLSYEQYF. DNA for the CDR3: TGTGCCAGCAGCACCTCGAAGAGACTAGCGGGTCTCTCCTACGAGCAGTACTTC. The full variable domain, its missing parts supplied by reference TRBV5-4 and TRBJ2-7, is ETGVTQSPTHLIKTRGQQVTLRCSSQSGHNTVSWYQQALGQGPQFIFQYYREEENGRGNFPPRFSGLQFPNYSSELNVNALELDDSALYLCASSTSKRLAGLSYEQYFGPGTRLTVT.